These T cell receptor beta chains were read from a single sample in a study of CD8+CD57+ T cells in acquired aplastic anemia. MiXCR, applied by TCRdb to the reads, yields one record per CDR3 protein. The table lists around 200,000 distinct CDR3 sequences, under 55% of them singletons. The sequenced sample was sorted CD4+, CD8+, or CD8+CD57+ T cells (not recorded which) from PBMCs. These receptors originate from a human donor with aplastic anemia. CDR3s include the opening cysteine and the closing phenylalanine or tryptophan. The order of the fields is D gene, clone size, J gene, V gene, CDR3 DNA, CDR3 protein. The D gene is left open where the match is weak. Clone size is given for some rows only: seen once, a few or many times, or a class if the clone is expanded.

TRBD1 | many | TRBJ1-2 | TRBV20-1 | TGCAGTGCTAGAGCAATGTCGACAGGGGGCGAGAGCTATGGCTACACCTTC | CSARAMSTGGESYGYTF
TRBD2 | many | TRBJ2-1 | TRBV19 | TGTGCCAGTAGTATTGGTCCTAGCGGGGGGCCCAGCTCCTACAATGAGCAGTTCTTC | CASSIGPSGGPSSYNEQFF
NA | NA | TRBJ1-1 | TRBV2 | TGTGCCAGCAGTGCTCACGGGACCGACACTGAAGCTTTCTTT | CASSAHGTDTEAFF
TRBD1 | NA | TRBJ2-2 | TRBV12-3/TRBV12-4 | TGTGCCAGCAGTTTAGCTCCATGGGACAGGGACGCGAACACCGGGGAGCTGTTTTTT | CASSLAPWDRDANTGELFF
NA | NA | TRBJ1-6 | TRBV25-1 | TGTGCCAGCAGTGAGGGACAATTCCCCCTCCACTTT | CASSEGQFPLHF
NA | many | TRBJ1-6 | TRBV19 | TGTGCCAGTAGTATAGCGGACTTGTCCAATTCACCCCTCCACTTT | CASSIADLSNSPLHF
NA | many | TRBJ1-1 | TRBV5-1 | TGCGCCAGCAGCTTGGACGGCAGCCCGAACACTGAAGCTTTCTTT | CASSLDGSPNTEAFF
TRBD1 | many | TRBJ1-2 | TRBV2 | TGTGCCAGCAGTGAAGCGCGGACAGGGGCCTATGGCTACACCTTC | CASSEARTGAYGYTF
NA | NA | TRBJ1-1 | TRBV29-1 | TGCAGCGTTTCAAGGGTTTTGAGGAACACTGAAGCTTTCTTT | CSVSRVLRNTEAFF
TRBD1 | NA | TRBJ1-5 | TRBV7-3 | TGTGCCAGCAGCCTAGACAGGGTGGGACAGCCCCAGCATTTT | CASSLDRVGQPQHF
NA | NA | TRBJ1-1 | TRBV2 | TGTGCCAGCAACCTTCTACCGAACACTGAAGCTTTCTTT | CASNLLPNTEAFF
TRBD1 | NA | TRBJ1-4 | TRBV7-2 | TGTGCCAGCAGCCCCACCGGACAGGGGCTTGGAAAACTGTTTTTT | CASSPTGQGLGKLFF
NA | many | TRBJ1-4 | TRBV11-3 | TGTGCCAGCAGCCCGACGGGGGGTGGGGTGACTAATGAAAAACTGTTTTTT | CASSPTGGGVTNEKLFF
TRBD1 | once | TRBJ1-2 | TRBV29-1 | TGCAGCGTTGACTCTGGACAGGGGGGGGTCGATGGCTACACCTTC | CSVDSGQGGVDGYTF
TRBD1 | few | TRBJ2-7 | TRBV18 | TGTGCCAGCTCACCCCCGGGGACAGGTTACGAGCAGTACTTC | CASSPPGTGYEQYF
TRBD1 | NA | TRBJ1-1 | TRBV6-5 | TGTGCCAGCAGTTACGGGGGACAGGGGGGCACTGAAGCTTTCTTT | CASSYGGQGGTEAFF